This T cell receptor beta chain was sequenced for a study of T cells after yellow fever vaccination. Template switching with 5'RACE generated the TCR cDNA and added a universal primer site and UMIs. One entry per CDR3 protein results from TCRdb running MiXCR on the 5' RACE reads. The sample comprises roughly 500,000 distinct CDR3 sequences, under 25% of which are singletons, and more than 13% rests with the top ten. Trimming cost V 2 bases and J 8 bases, with 7 bases left between them. The CDR3 extends over 12 amino acids. Looked up from germline, CDR1 is MNHNY and CDR2 is SVGAGI (reference sequence).

The sequence came from a man aged 30-40 years who received the YFV17D yellow fever vaccine. The chain joins TRBV6-6 to TRBJ2-1; D not resolved. The sequencing used PBMCs, collected 15 days after the yellow fever booster vaccination. CDR3 amino acids: CASSYLFDEQFF. The CDR3 DNA is TGTGCCAGCAGTTACCTTTTCGATGAGCAGTTCTTC.